This entry describes one TCR beta chain. The source of the sample is a study of Graves' ophthalmopathy and Graves' hyperthyroidism. The TCR beta CDR3 regions underwent amplification from RNA transcripts. Second-round multiplex PCR came after first-round RT-PCR with HTBI primers. MiXCR was run by TCRdb on the multiplex PCR reads, yielding one entry per CDR3 protein. The sample holds hundreds of thousands of distinct CDR3 sequences, approximately 40% seen once. The germline V gene encodes CDR1 LNHDA and CDR2 SQIVND (reference sequence). V lost 1 base and J 1 base, leaving 4 bases between the germline ends. This CDR3 has 14 amino acids.

What was sequenced was peripheral blood. The clonotype comes from an adult man with Graves' ophthalmopathy. This chain uses TRBV19 with TRBJ2-2; D unresolved. Here the CDR3 reads CASSIGENTGELFF. CDR3 coding DNA: TGTGCCAGTAGTATAGGGGAGAACACCGGGGAGCTGTTTTTT.